The following is a T cell receptor (beta chain) sequence with its context. As yet, its antigen is unknown. The data are from a study of T cell repertoires in cytomegalovirus infection. Across the study: Recently identified HLA-C-restricted CMV epitopes and well-studied HLA-B-restricted CMV epitopes were used by the study. It was the public TCR beta signatures that indicated both CMV infection and matching HLA type.

Each CDR3 protein gets one entry after TCRdb re-called the reads with MiXCR. The data show roughly 46,000 distinct CDR3 sequences, nearly 20% seen once. The germline CDR1 and CDR2 sequences are LGHNA and YNFKEQ. This CDR3 is 15 amino acids long. Trimming removed 7 bases from V and 6 bases from J, with 19 bases in between. Study-wide results and limits: In two of eight donors, the top clonotype was HLA-C-restricted CMV-specific. Based on cumulative public TCR beta family frequency, carriers of CMV plus the relevant HLA were identified.

This clonotype was sampled from a human donor in good health (CMV status not recorded). Some clones in this sample may be carry-over from other donors' samples. V is TRBV4-2 and J is TRBJ2-1; possibly TRBD2 for D (7 bases). The sample here was CD8+ T cells from cultured PBMCs, taken from culture after CMV antigen stimulation. The DNA for the CDR3 is TGTGCCAGCACAAGTGAGGGGGGGGGCCGCAATGAGCAGTTCTTC. It codes for CASTSEGGGRNEQFF.